This T cell receptor beta chain appears in the sequencing data of a study of post-analysis software for immune sequencing data. Of note for this clonotype: Antigen unknown.

TCR beta libraries were prepared from cDNA with unique molecular identifiers. TCRdb itself ran the PCR reads through MiXCR, one entry per CDR3 protein. The repertoire includes approximately 660,000 distinct CDR3 sequences, approximately 59% of them detected once, and roughly 10% sits in the top ten. Whole-study findings and limits: Those with multiple sclerosis, the patient group, showed significantly lower normalized Chao1 diversity than controls. There were five or six TRBV segments more frequent in patients than controls, and TRBV5-6, TRBV5-1 and TRBV20-1 were among them.

The CDR3 has 15 residues. V lost 4 bases and J 2 bases, leaving 17 bases between the germline ends. The germline gives CDR1 DFQATT, CDR2 SNEGSKA (reference sequence). Material: blood. The V gene is TRBV20-1, the J gene TRBJ2-5, with D possibly being TRBD2 (7 bases). This TCR came from a girl aged 2-10 years with multiple sclerosis. CDR3 sequence (DNA): TGCAGTGCTAACCGGGGGGCCTCATGGCAAGAGACCCAGTACTTC. Its protein product is CSANRGASWQETQYF.